One and the same sample provided the 22 T cell receptor beta chains below, sequenced in a study of T cells in Graves' hyperthyroidism and ophthalmopathy (dated by TCRdb to between 2018 and 2021). The library was obtained by multiplex PCR. This sample was sequenced with an Illumina HiSeq 2000. The TCR beta CDR3 regions were amplified from RNA transcripts. For the first round of RT-PCR on the TCR CDR3, the HTBI primer set was used together with the Qiagen OneStep RT-PCR kit. In TCRdb, the public reads were trimmed at Q25 with fastp and aligned with MiXCR, with productive beta chains retained. CDR3 protein duplicates are merged, each entry listing the most common genes and DNA. The sample data list around 290,000 distinct CDR3 sequences, and roughly an eighth of these were observed just once. The ten most abundant clones make up 7.9% of the sample. The sample was blood. The receptors shown here come from a woman aged 40 to 49 with Graves' hyperthyroidism.

This clonotype was observed at least ten times. This sequence joins TRBV30 and TRBJ1-1, with 7 bases matching TRBD1. The CDR3 runs to 15 residues. Germline values: CDR1 GTSNPN, CDR2 SVGIG (reference sequence). Germline trimming cut 0 bases from V and 5 bases from J; bases unmatched to any gene: 9. CDR3 sequence reads: CAWSVKLRGRTEAFF. For the CDR3, the DNA is TGTGCCTGGAGTGTAAAGTTAAGGGGGCGGACTGAAGCTTTCTTT.

Concerning this clonotype itself: A read error is possible here, since a much larger clone lies one base away. The CDR3 DNA follows: TGTGCCAGCGGAGGACGGCTTTACGAGCAGTACTTC. Translation: CASGGRLYEQYF. The chain links TRBV2 to TRBJ2-7; possible D gene TRBD2, 5 bases. Germline CDR1 is SNHLY and CDR2 is FYNNEI. This CDR3 contains 12 residues. V was trimmed by 8 bases and J by 4 bases, leaving 12 bases between them.

At least ten counts were recorded for this clonotype. This chain joins TRBV7-9 and TRBJ2-7; TRBD2 might be the D (6 bases). The CDR3 length is 13 residues. Germline V gives CDR1 SEHNR, CDR2 FQNEAQ (reference sequence). V was trimmed by 5 bases and J by 4 bases, leaving 12 bases between them. The CDR3 coding sequence is TGTGCCAGCAGCCGAGGGGACTGGTACGAGCAGTACTTC. As protein: CASSRGDWYEQYF.

This clonotype was observed at least ten times. This chain joins TRBV18 and TRBJ2-7; a possible D gene is TRBD2 (5 bases). V lost 2 bases and J 9 bases, leaving 20 bases between the germline ends. CDR3 length: 15 residues. Germline loops: CDR1 KGHSH, CDR2 LQKENI. Written as DNA, the CDR3 is TGTGCCAGCTCACCAAGGGCAGGCGAGAGGGTCCGGCAGTACTTC. Residues: CASSPRAGERVRQYF.

At least ten counts were recorded for this clonotype. The V and J genes are TRBV20-1 and TRBJ2-5; 8 positions agree with TRBD2. The CDR3 has 15 amino acids. V dropped 6 bases and J dropped 5; count of bases not matched to a gene: 14. Germline CDR1 is DFQATT and CDR2 is SNEGSKA (reference sequence). In DNA form, the CDR3 reads TGCAGTGCCGTAAAGGGACTAGTCAGTGATGAGACCCAGTACTTC. Its translation is CSAVKGLVSDETQYF.

This clonotype was found many times. An end of the junction does not agree with germline; a read error may underlie this. The chain employs TRBV12-3 or TRBV12-4 and TRBJ2-7; no reliable D call. This CDR3 is 13 amino acids long. CDR3 protein: CASSLGPRPKLHF. The CDR3 nucleotides are TGTGCCAGCAGTTTAGGACCTCGACCGAAACTACACTTC.

This clonotype occurred many times. The chain carries TRBV29-1 and TRBJ2-3, with TRBD2 as a possible D gene (6 bases). Trimming cost V 3 bases and J 1 base, with 8 bases left between them. The CDR3 has 13 amino acids. Germline V lookup: CDR1 SQVTM, CDR2 ANQGSEA. The CDR3 reads CSVEPGGTDTQYF. The CDR3, as DNA: TGCAGCGTTGAGCCGGGAGGCACAGATACGCAGTATTTT.

This clonotype was observed many times. The chain has TRBV11-3 and TRBJ2-2, with 7 positions matching TRBD2. The CDR3 spans 14 residues. With 3 bases clipped from V and 6 bases from J, the junction kept 4 bases outside the gene matches. Germline V gene data show CDR1 as SGHNT and CDR2 as YENEEA. CDR3 bases: TGTGCCAGCAGCTTCCTGGCGGGAGCCGGGGAGCTGTTTTTT. This codes for CASSFLAGAGELFF. Full variable domain (remainder filled in from reference TRBV11-3 and TRBJ2-2): EAGVVQSPRYKIIEKKQPVAFWCNPISGHNTLYWYLQNLGQGPELLIRYENEEAVDDSQLPKDRFSAERLKGVDSTLKIQPAELGDSAVYLCASSFLAGAGELFFGEGSRLTVL.

This clonotype has only a few counts. With a much larger clone just one base away, this may be a read error. The chain combines TRBV7-2 with TRBJ2-5; D is uncertain. The CDR3 is made up of 12 amino acids. Germline lookup yields CDR1 SGHTA and CDR2 FQGNSA. The CDR3: CASILGWETQYF. The CDR3 region has the DNA TGTGCCAGCATCTTAGGATGGGAGACCCAGTACTTC.

This clonotype has at least ten counts. The CDR3 loop reads CASSPAGGEQYF. The CDR3 DNA sequence: TGTGCCAGCTCACCAGCAGGAGGCGAGCAGTACTTC. The chain links TRBV18 to TRBJ2-7, with D maybe TRBD2 (5 bases). V was cut by 2 bases and J by 6 bases, with 8 bases left in between. CDR3 length: 12 residues. Germline assignment: CDR1 KGHSH and CDR2 LQKENI.

Ten or more counts support this clonotype. V is TRBV11-1 and J is TRBJ2-7, with a tentative D call TRBD1 (5 bases). The V and J ends lost 5 bases and 6 bases respectively, with 23 bases between them. Germline V lookup: CDR1 SGHAT, CDR2 FQDESV (reference sequence). The CDR3 totals 16 residues. The CDR3 nucleotides read TGTGCCAGCAGCGAACAGGAATGGCCTGGGTTAGTCGAGCAGTACTTC. Translated, it gives CASSEQEWPGLVEQYF.

J is TRBJ1-2 and V is TRBV19; D is undetermined. Germline CDR1 and CDR2: LNHDA and SQIVND (reference sequence). V lost 1 base and J lost 1, with 10 bases in between. This CDR3 region has 15 residues. This chain's CDR3 is CASSIGGRSNYGYTF. The DNA for the CDR3 is TGTGCCAGTAGTATAGGAGGTAGAAGTAACTATGGCTACACCTTC.

This clonotype has just a few counts. The V and J genes are TRBV2 and TRBJ2-1; 7 positions agree with TRBD2. This CDR3 is 17 amino acids long. Germline V gives CDR1 SNHLY, CDR2 FYNNEI. V trimming: 3 bases; J trimming: 4 bases; junction bases outside the gene matches: 12. The CDR3 nucleotides are TGTGCCAGCAGTGATGGGTGGGCGGGGAGGGCTTACAATGAGCAGTTCTTC. This sequence encodes CASSDGWAGRAYNEQFF.

As regards this clonotype: Germline is not matched at one junction end, which may reflect a read error. This sequence joins TRBV27 and TRBJ2-1; 9 bases fit TRBD2. CDR1 is MNHEY and CDR2 is SMNVEV in the germline V gene (reference sequence). The CDR3 is made up of 15 amino acids. The DNA for the CDR3 is TGTGCCAGCAGTCCTATCACCGGGACTAGCAATGAGCTGTTCTTC. Encoded protein: CASSPITGTSNELFF.

The sample holds a few counts of this clonotype. This rearrangement joins TRBV20-1 to TRBJ1-1; D call uncertain. There are 13 residues in the CDR3. Germline V CDR1 and CDR2: DFQATT, SNEGSKA (reference sequence). With 3 bases removed from V and 11 bases from J, the gap between germline ends came to 19 bases. The CDR3 DNA reads TGCAGTGCTAGTGGAGGAGTCGGTCGGGTGGCTTTCTTT. Translating gives CSASGGVGRVAFF.

This clonotype was seen at least ten times. This rearrangement joins TRBV20-1 to TRBJ1-2, with 7 positions matching TRBD1. CDR1 DFQATT and CDR2 SNEGSKA come from the germline V gene (reference sequence). This CDR3 has 14 amino acids. J was trimmed by 10 bases and V by 0 bases; bases with no gene match: 11. Here the CDR3 DNA reads TGCAGTGCTAGAGACATTACCGGGACAGAAAACTACACCTTC. This encodes CSARDITGTENYTF.

This clonotype was counted between two and nine times. J is TRBJ1-2 and V is TRBV12-3 or TRBV12-4; maybe TRBD1 (5 bases). The CDR3 runs to 14 residues. V was trimmed by 3 bases and J by 4 bases, leaving 12 bases between them. CDR3 DNA sequence: TGTGCCAGCAGTTTTGTTAGGGGCCTCTATGGCTACACCTTC. It is translated as CASSFVRGLYGYTF.

The chain is built from TRBV27 and TRBJ2-5, with 7 bases lining up with TRBD1. With 5 bases clipped from V and 13 bases from J, the junction kept 19 bases outside the gene matches. CDR3 length equals 15 residues. Germline lookup yields CDR1 MNHEY and CDR2 SMNVEV (reference sequence). The CDR3 spells CASSPNPPLQGVRYF. The CDR3, as DNA: TGTGCCAGCAGTCCTAATCCCCCTTTGCAGGGGGTAAGGTACTTC.

The chain combines TRBV13 with TRBJ2-7; a possible D gene is TRBD2 (5 bases). Trimming pared 3 bases from V and 5 bases from J, leaving 14 bases between. The CDR3 length is 14 residues. Per germline, CDR1 PRHDT and CDR2 FYEKMQ (reference sequence). CDR3 amino acids: CASSFGRTGDEQYF. CDR3 DNA sequence: TGTGCCAGCAGCTTTGGCCGAACCGGGGACGAGCAGTACTTC.

This clonotype came up a few times. A much larger clone differs by one base, so this may be a read error. The chain links TRBV2 to TRBJ1-2, with D maybe TRBD1 (6 bases). This CDR3 has 15 amino acids. Germline V gene lookup returns CDR1 SNHLY and CDR2 FYNNEI. CDR3 in amino acids: CAGSLGVTGTSGYTF. The CDR3, as DNA: TGTGCCGGCAGCCTCGGGGTAACAGGGACTTCTGGCTACACCTTC. The whole variable domain, filled in from reference TRBV2 and TRBJ1-2, reads EPEVTQTPSHQVTQMGQEVILRCVPISNHLYFYWYRQILGQKVEFLVSFYNNEISEKSEIFDDQFSVERPDGSNFTLKIRSTKLEDSAMYFCAGSLGVTGTSGYTFGSGTRLTVV.

This clonotype was recorded a few times. The chain recombines TRBV5-4 with TRBJ1-2; D uncertain. The V gene lost 1 base and the J gene lost 4 bases, with 14 bases spanning the gap. The CDR3 covers 15 residues. Germline CDR1 and CDR2: SGHNT and YYREEE (reference sequence). CDR3: CASSLLTGVSYGYTF. The CDR3 DNA reads as TGTGCCAGCAGCTTGTTAACCGGGGTGAGCTATGGCTACACCTTC.

There are many counts of this clonotype. The rearrangement joins TRBV12-3 or TRBV12-4 to TRBJ2-2; 14 bases are a match to TRBD2. The CDR3 is 15 residues long. Unmatched junction bases numbered 4, after V lost 6 bases and J lost 7 bases. The CDR3 coding sequence is TGTGCCAGCAGGGGACTAGCGGGAGACGTCGGGGAGCTGTTTTTT. Protein: CASRGLAGDVGELFF.